A selection of T cell receptor beta chains follows, all from one sample in a study of glioma-infiltrating T cells after dendritic cell vaccination. Data came from immunoSEQ multiplex PCR; TCRdb stores just in-frame clones and leaves some out. The sample includes 70,000 to 100,000 clones, about four fifths of them seen just once. The material was blood, obtained after dendritic cell vaccination. All receptors come from a human donor with glioblastoma. Each CDR3 is given with its conserved first and last residue. D genes are given only for firm matches. Clone size appears in some rows only: once, few, many, or a class for an expanded clone.

abundance	j_gene	d_gene	v_gene	CDR3aa	CDR3nt
-	TRBJ1-1	TRBD1	TRBV10-1	CASSKTGSGHTEAFF	TGCGCCAGCAGCAAGACAGGGTCGGGTCACACTGAAGCTTTCTTT
-	TRBJ1-6	TRBD1	TRBV7-2	CASSVPAFGTGGSPLHF	TGTGCCAGCAGCGTACCCGCGTTCGGGACAGGAGGTTCACCCCTCCACTTT
-	TRBJ1-6	-	TRBV7-3	CASSSGSTNSPLHF	TGTGCCAGCAGCTCGGGATCTACAAATTCACCCCTCCACTTT
-	TRBJ2-5	TRBD1	TRBV5-1	CASSLGGTAQETQYF	TGCGCCAGCAGCTTGGGAGGGACAGCCCAAGAGACCCAGTACTTC
-	TRBJ1-2	TRBD1	TRBV7-9	CASSPTGQANYGYTF	TGTGCCAGCAGCCCAACCGGACAGGCCAACTATGGCTACACCTTC
-	TRBJ2-1	TRBD2	TRBV7-2	CASSLRGGTRGNEQFF	TGTGCCAGCAGCTTAAGGGGGGGGACTAGGGGGAATGAGCAGTTCTTC
once	TRBJ2-5	-	TRBV9	CASSATGQETQYF	TGTGCCAGCAGCGCGACTGGGCAAGAGACCCAGTACTTC
once	TRBJ1-2	TRBD1	TRBV18	CASSPGTAGYGYTF	TGTGCCAGCTCACCCGGGACAGCAGGCTATGGCTACACCTTC
once	TRBJ2-5	TRBD1	TRBV11-2	CASSRGTGKGETQYF	TGTGCCAGCAGCCGCGGGACAGGGAAGGGAGAGACCCAGTACTTC
-	TRBJ1-2	TRBD1	TRBV6-1	CASSGISTGDRLFYGYTF	TGTGCCAGCAGTGGAATTAGCACAGGGGATCGTCTCTTCTATGGCTACACCTTC